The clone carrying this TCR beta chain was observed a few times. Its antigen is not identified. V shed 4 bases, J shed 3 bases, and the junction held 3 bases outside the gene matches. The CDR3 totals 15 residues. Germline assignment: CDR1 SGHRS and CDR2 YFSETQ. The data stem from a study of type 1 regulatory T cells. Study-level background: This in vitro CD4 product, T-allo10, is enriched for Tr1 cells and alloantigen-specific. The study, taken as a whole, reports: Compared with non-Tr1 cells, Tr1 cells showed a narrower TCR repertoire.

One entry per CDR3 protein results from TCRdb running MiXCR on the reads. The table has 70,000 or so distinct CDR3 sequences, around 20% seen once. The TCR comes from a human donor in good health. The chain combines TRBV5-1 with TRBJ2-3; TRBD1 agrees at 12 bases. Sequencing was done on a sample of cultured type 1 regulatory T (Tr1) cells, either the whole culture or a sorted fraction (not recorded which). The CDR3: CASSRGQGATDTQYF. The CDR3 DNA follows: TGCGCCAGCAGCCGGGGACAGGGGGCGACAGATACGCAGTATTTT.